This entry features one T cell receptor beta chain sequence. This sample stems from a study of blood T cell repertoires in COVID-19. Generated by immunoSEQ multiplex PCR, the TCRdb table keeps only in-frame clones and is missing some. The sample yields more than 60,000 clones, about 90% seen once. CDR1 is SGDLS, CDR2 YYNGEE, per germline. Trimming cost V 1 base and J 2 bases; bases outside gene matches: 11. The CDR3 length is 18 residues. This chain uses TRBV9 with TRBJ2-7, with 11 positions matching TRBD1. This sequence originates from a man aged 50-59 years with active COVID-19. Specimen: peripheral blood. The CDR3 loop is CASSVPGQGGPYTYEQYF. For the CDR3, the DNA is TGTGCCAGCAGCGTACCGGGACAGGGGGGCCCTTATACCTACGAGCAGTACTTC.